Shown below are 9 T cell receptor beta chains from a single sample sequenced in a study of blood T cell repertoires in COVID-19. Generated by immunoSEQ multiplex PCR, the TCRdb table keeps only in-frame clones and is missing some. Of around 200,000 clones listed, approximately 90% are singletons. Sample: peripheral blood. Source of these receptors: a man aged 40-55 years with acute or convalescent COVID-19.

This sequence joins TRBV6-5 and TRBJ2-5; possibly TRBD1 for D (5 bases). CDR1 is MNHEY and CDR2 is SVGAGI in the germline V gene. V lost 2 bases and J 5 bases, leaving 12 bases between the germline ends. CDR3 length equals 14 residues. CDR3 in DNA: TGTGCCAGCAGTTACGGTGGCAGGGTGGAGACCCAGTACTTC. This gives the protein CASSYGGRVETQYF.

The chain couples TRBV30 to TRBJ1-1; 8 bases match TRBD1. CDR1 GTSNPN and CDR2 SVGIG come from the germline V gene (reference sequence). The CDR3 totals 14 residues. The V and J ends lost 3 bases and 7 bases, in that order; junction bases with no gene match: 10. DNA for the CDR3: TGTGCCTGGAGGACTGCAGGGGGCTCCCGTGAAGCTTTCTTT. Protein sequence: CAWRTAGGSREAFF.

This clone was detected once. V usage is TRBV5-6 and J usage is TRBJ2-1; D is unresolved. The CDR3 runs 13 residues. Germline CDR1 SGHDT, CDR2 YYEEEE. With 6 bases removed from V and 8 bases from J, the gap between germline ends came to 15 bases. The CDR3 spells CASTFRTPDEQFF. CDR3 DNA: TGTGCCAGCACCTTCCGAACCCCAGATGAGCAGTTCTTC. The full variable domain, its missing parts supplied by reference TRBV5-6 and TRBJ2-1, is DAGVTQSPTHLIKTRGQQVTLRCSPKSGHDTVSWYQQALGQGPQFIFQYYEEEERQRGNFPDRFSGHQFPNYSSELNVNALLLGDSALYLCASTFRTPDEQFFGPGTRLTVL.

The V gene is TRBV2, the J gene TRBJ2-1, with 13 bases that match TRBD2. The J segment lost 6 bases and the V segment lost 10 bases, leaving 6 bases of the junction unmatched. In germline, CDR1 is SNHLY, CDR2 FYNNEI. The CDR3 is made up of 14 amino acids. This chain's CDR3 is CAILAGGPGNEQFF. CDR3 bases: TGTGCCATACTAGCGGGGGGGCCGGGCAATGAGCAGTTCTTC.

For this clone: Other nucleotide sequences in the sample specify the same CDR3. This chain connects TRBV27 to TRBJ2-7; a weak D match, TRBD2 (6 bases). The germline V and J ends were trimmed by 2 bases and 2 bases, with 7 bases remaining between them. This CDR3 is 13 amino acids long. Germline V gene lookup returns CDR1 MNHEY and CDR2 SMNVEV (reference sequence). Here the CDR3 reads CASSLAGTYEQYF. In nucleotides, the CDR3 is TGTGCCAGCAGTTTAGCGGGGACCTACGAGCAGTACTTC.

The V and J genes are TRBV6-4 and TRBJ2-3; 10 bases align to TRBD2. The CDR3 is 15 residues long. J was trimmed by 2 bases and V by 8 bases; bases with no gene match: 7. In germline, CDR1 is MRHNA, CDR2 SNTAGT. The CDR3 loop is CASSPLAGDTDTQYF. The CDR3 DNA sequence: TGTGCCAGCTCGCCTCTAGCGGGGGACACAGATACGCAGTATTTT.

The chain joins TRBV5-4 to TRBJ2-7, with no clear D. V was shortened by 3 bases and J by 1 base, with 2 bases between the two germline ends. The CDR3 covers 11 residues. The V gene's germline CDR1 is SGHNT and CDR2 YYREEE (reference sequence). The CDR3 sequence: CASSSSYEQYF. As DNA, the CDR3 is TGTGCCAGCAGCTCGTCCTACGAGCAGTACTTC.

The rearrangement links TRBV23-1 to TRBJ2-7; 7 bases line up with TRBD2. TRBV23-1 is reported as an ORF; its role is uncertain. Unmatched junction bases numbered 13, after V lost 8 bases and J lost 3 bases. The CDR3 is 15 amino acids. The DNA of the CDR3 is TGCGCCAGCCTTCCCTTTCCTAGCGGCGACTACGAGCAGTACTTC. Translated: CASLPFPSGDYEQYF.

The V and J genes are TRBV6-6 and TRBJ2-3; D is possibly TRBD2 (6 bases). The CDR3 covers 15 residues. Trimming cost V 10 bases and J 4 bases, with 21 bases left between them. The V gene's germline CDR1 is MNHNY and CDR2 SVGAGI (reference sequence). The CDR3 loop reads CATSPGLAWADTQYF. DNA for the CDR3: TGTGCCACCTCCCCAGGGCTAGCGTGGGCAGATACGCAGTATTTT.